Following are 27 T cell receptor beta chains from one sample sequenced in a study of beta chain features in type 1 diabetes. Expressed TCRB transcripts were sequenced, since all the RNA that had been isolated was reverse transcribed. Libraries were prepared by immunoSEQ multiplex PCR; TCRdb keeps only in-frame clonotypes and omits some of them. The repertoire holds more than 50,000 clones, with roughly 60% as singletons. The sequenced sample consisted of Tregs from blood. The receptors were gathered from a young woman in good health.

V gene TRBV6-1 combines with J gene TRBJ2-1; 9 nucleotides line up with TRBD2. Germline assignment: CDR1 MNHNS and CDR2 SASEGT. The CDR3 sequence is 15 residues long. V lost 0 bases, J lost 7 bases, and 4 bases stayed unmatched. The CDR3, as DNA: TGTGCCAGCAGTGAAGCTAGTAGCGGGAGAAATGAGCAGTTCTTC. It encodes CASSEASSGRNEQFF.

The V gene is TRBV27, the J gene TRBJ2-5; 7 nucleotides match TRBD1. This CDR3 comprises 16 residues. With V trimmed by 5 bases and J by 1 base, 10 bases remained unmatched. Germline V CDR1 and CDR2: MNHEY, SMNVEV (reference sequence). CDR3: CASSPRQGPIQETQYF. The CDR3 nucleotides read TGTGCCAGCAGTCCCCGACAGGGACCGATCCAAGAGACCCAGTACTTC.

The chain uses TRBV29-1 and TRBJ1-1, with no clear D. This CDR3 has 15 residues. Trimming took 5 bases from V and 0 from J, leaving 16 bases between them. CDR1 is SQVTM and CDR2 is ANQGSEA in the germline V gene. CDR3 bases: TGCAGCGTTCTTCCTACAGCCTTCCTGAACACTGAAGCTTTCTTT. This sequence encodes CSVLPTAFLNTEAFF.

The rearrangement uses TRBV29-1 and TRBJ1-2; D unclear. V was trimmed by 6 bases and J by 5 bases, leaving 16 bases between them. CDR3 length equals 13 residues. Germline V gives CDR1 SQVTM, CDR2 ANQGSEA. The CDR3 region is CSVGREEWYGYTF. The CDR3 region has the DNA TGCAGCGTCGGGAGAGAAGAGTGGTATGGCTACACCTTC.

This clone was picked up a small number of times. The V call is TRBV10-2, the J call TRBJ2-5, with 12 bases identical to TRBD2. CDR1 and CDR2 from the germline V gene are WSHSY and SAAADI. The CDR3 has 14 amino acids. V shed 2 bases and J 9 bases; nucleotides not matched to a gene: 4. CDR3: CASSESLAGGAQYF. CDR3 bases: TGCGCCAGCAGTGAGAGCCTAGCGGGGGGGGCCCAGTACTTC.

The V gene is TRBV5-4, the J gene TRBJ2-1; 9 bases agree with TRBD2. This CDR3 region has 15 residues. Germline CDR1 and CDR2: SGHNT and YYREEE (reference sequence). V shed 1 base, J shed 8 bases, and the junction held 7 bases outside the gene matches. The CDR3 is CASSLRQRGVDEQFF. The CDR3 DNA is TGTGCCAGCAGCTTGCGACAGCGGGGGGTGGATGAGCAGTTCTTC.

This clone has just a few counts. The chain is built from TRBV4-1 and TRBJ1-2; D unclear. This CDR3 contains 16 residues. Between the trimmed V and J ends, which lost 4 bases and 3 bases, there was a span of 18 bases. The germline V gene encodes CDR1 MGHRA and CDR2 YSYEKL. For the CDR3, the DNA is TGCGCCAGCAGCCTCAGAGGACGTGGGGAGGACTATGGCTACACCTTC. Amino acids: CASSLRGRGEDYGYTF.

This clone was seen a handful of times. The chain uses TRBV27 and TRBJ2-7, with 7 bases lining up with TRBD1. Trimming at V came to 6 bases and at J to 6 bases, leaving 11 bases not matched to a gene. This CDR3 comprises 14 residues. From germline, CDR1 is MNHEY and CDR2 SMNVEV (reference sequence). As DNA, the CDR3 is TGTGCCAGCAGCAGAATACAGGGGACGGGCGAGCAGTACTTC. Encoded protein: CASSRIQGTGEQYF.

In this sample, this clone turned up a few times. The CDR3 spells CASSDGTVGYTF. Here the CDR3 DNA reads TGTGCCAGCAGTGACGGGACAGTTGGCTACACCTTC. The chain combines TRBV27 with TRBJ1-2; 7 bases map to TRBD1. Germline CDR1 is MNHEY and CDR2 is SMNVEV (reference sequence). CDR3 length equals 12 residues. V trimming: 5 bases; J trimming: 7 bases; junction bases outside the gene matches: 4.

This rearrangement joins TRBV19 to TRBJ2-1; no definite D call. The CDR3 extends over 21 amino acids. The V gene lost 1 base and the J gene lost 9 bases, with 34 bases spanning the gap. Germline V gene lookup returns CDR1 LNHDA and CDR2 SQIVND (reference sequence). CDR3: CASSIGPWVRGKSSSGVEQFF. In DNA, the CDR3 is TGTGCCAGTAGTATAGGCCCTTGGGTTCGAGGAAAAAGTTCGTCGGGTGTTGAGCAGTTCTTC.

The chain recombines TRBV10-3 with TRBJ1-4; TRBD1 is a possible D gene (5 bases). This CDR3 region has 15 residues. Trimming left V 8 bases short and J 1 base short, with 14 bases between. The germline gives CDR1 ENHRY, CDR2 SYGVKD. CDR3 loop: CAIQPRAGTNEKLFF. CDR3 DNA sequence: TGTGCCATCCAACCCAGGGCAGGAACTAATGAAAAACTGTTTTTT.

Worth noting for this clone: As the CDR3 is not closed by the conserved phenylalanine or tryptophan, this likely results from a read error. V gene TRBV30 combines with J gene TRBJ1-1; D might be TRBD1 (5 bases). The V end lost 4 bases, the J end lost 0 bases, and 18 bases lay between the germline ends. CDR3 length equals 16 residues. Germline-derived CDR1 and CDR2 are GTSNPN and SVGIG (reference sequence). The CDR3 DNA reads as TGTGCCTGGAACCTTAGGGGTGGAAGAATGAACACTGAAGCTTTCCTT. Its protein is CAWNLRGGRMNTEAFL.

This chain uses TRBV5-4 with TRBJ2-7, with D perhaps matching TRBD2 (6 bases). This CDR3 spans 13 amino acids. The germline V gene encodes CDR1 SGHNT and CDR2 YYREEE (reference sequence). With 4 bases removed from V and 4 bases from J, the gap between germline ends came to 12 bases. The CDR3 loop reads CASSAGPLYEQYF. Written as DNA, the CDR3 is TGTGCCAGCAGCGCGGGACCCTTATACGAGCAGTACTTC.

The chain couples TRBV10-3 to TRBJ2-1; 8 nucleotides agree with TRBD2. J lost 10 bases, V lost 5 bases, and 10 bases had no gene match. This CDR3 contains 14 residues. CDR1 is ENHRY, CDR2 SYGVKD, per germline. CDR3 DNA: TGTGCCATCAGTATGAGCGGGGGCGGGGGGGAGCAGTTCTTC. It specifies CAISMSGGGGEQFF.

The V call is TRBV5-1, the J call TRBJ2-2; no clear D gene. The CDR3 has 15 residues. CDR1 is SGHRS and CDR2 is YFSETQ in the germline V gene. The V gene lost 0 bases and the J gene lost 0 bases, with 6 bases spanning the gap. For the CDR3, the DNA is TGCGCCAGCAGCTTGGGGGCGCCGAACACCGGGGAGCTGTTTTTT. Translated: CASSLGAPNTGELFF.

Only a few counts were recorded for this clone. The chain carries TRBV7-8 and TRBJ1-2; the D is unclear. Trimming took 1 base from V and 4 from J, leaving 7 bases between them. The CDR3 spans 13 residues. Per germline, CDR1 SGHVS and CDR2 FQNEAQ. The CDR3 loop is CASSLGAIYGYTF. CDR3 DNA sequence: TGTGCCAGCAGCTTAGGGGCGATCTATGGCTACACCTTC.

The V and J genes are TRBV5-1 and TRBJ2-1, with TRBD2 matching over 8 bases. The CDR3 covers 16 residues. Germline-derived CDR1 and CDR2 are SGHRS and YFSETQ. J gave up 6 bases and V 4 bases, and 12 bases lay outside the gene matches. As DNA, the CDR3 is TGCGCCAGCAGCCCTTCTCCTGCGGGGGGTGCCAATGAGCAGTTCTTC. Translated, it gives CASSPSPAGGANEQFF.

This clone has just a few counts. The chain has TRBV5-8 and TRBJ2-2; D may be TRBD1 (7 bases). The germline V and J ends were trimmed by 0 bases and 4 bases, with 16 bases remaining between them. This CDR3 comprises 17 residues. CDR1 and CDR2 from the germline V gene are SGHTS and YDEGEE. The CDR3 DNA reads as TGTGCCAGCAGCTTGGCCGGGAGCAGGGGGGCCACCGGGGAGCTGTTTTTT. It yields the protein CASSLAGSRGATGELFF.

This chain connects TRBV6-6 to TRBJ2-4; 15 bases line up with TRBD2. Looked up from germline, CDR1 is MNHNY and CDR2 is SVGAGI (reference sequence). The CDR3 has 16 amino acids. V gave up 4 bases and J gave up 8 bases; unmatched junction bases: 6. The CDR3 nucleotides read TGTGCCAGCAGTTCCCGGACTAGCGGGGGGGCGTACATTCAGTACTTC. It encodes CASSSRTSGGAYIQYF.

The chain combines TRBV5-1 with TRBJ2-3, with 11 bases identical to TRBD2. This CDR3 has 14 residues. The ends lost 6 bases at V and 1 base at J; junction bases unmatched: 1. Germline V gene lookup returns CDR1 SGHRS and CDR2 YFSETQ. DNA for the CDR3: TGCGCCAGCAAGACTAGCGGGGGCACAGATACGCAGTATTTT. Its translation is CASKTSGGTDTQYF. The variable domain in full, completed from reference TRBV5-1 and TRBJ2-3, reads KAGVTQTPRYLIKTRGQQVTLSCSPISGHRSVSWYQQTPGQGLQFLFEYFSETQRNKGNFPGRFSGRQFSNSRSEMNVSTLELGDSALYLCASKTSGGTDTQYFGPGTRLTVL.

This chain links TRBV2 with TRBJ1-1; D remains unclear. The CDR3 consists of 14 residues. The germline V gene has CDR1 SNHLY and CDR2 FYNNEI. V was trimmed by 3 bases and J by 2 bases, leaving 10 bases between them. This chain's CDR3 is CASSELSGNTEAFF. CDR3 coding DNA: TGTGCCAGCAGTGAGCTATCAGGAAACACTGAAGCTTTCTTT.

V is TRBV9 and J is TRBJ2-7, with 8 bases matching TRBD1. V lost 4 bases and J lost 6; bases outside the gene matches: 9. The CDR3 totals 14 residues. The V gene's germline CDR1 is SGDLS and CDR2 YYNGEE. The CDR3 here is CASSPVDRAFEQYF. The CDR3 DNA sequence: TGTGCCAGCAGCCCAGTGGACAGGGCGTTCGAGCAGTACTTC.

The chain uses TRBV7-9 and TRBJ1-2; TRBD1 matches 8 bases. V dropped 5 bases and J dropped 4; count of bases not matched to a gene: 6. Germline V gives CDR1 SEHNR, CDR2 FQNEAQ (reference sequence). The CDR3 covers 14 residues. CDR3: CASSVGQGLYGYTF. CDR3 in DNA: TGTGCCAGCAGCGTAGGACAGGGTCTCTATGGCTACACCTTC. Together with reference TRBV7-9 and TRBJ1-2, the CDR3 gives the full variable domain: DTGVSQNPRHKITKRGQNVTFRCDPISEHNRLYWYRQTLGQGPEFLTYFQNEAQLEKSRLLSDRFSAERPKGSFSTLEIQRTEQGDSAMYLCASSVGQGLYGYTFGSGTRLTVV.

The chain uses TRBV10-3 and TRBJ1-5, with 7 bases identical to TRBD1. This CDR3 has 13 residues. V lost 6 bases, J lost 4 bases, and 3 bases stayed unmatched. Germline V gene lookup returns CDR1 ENHRY and CDR2 SYGVKD. The CDR3 is CAIRGQINQPQHF. As DNA, the CDR3 is TGTGCCATCAGGGGACAGATTAATCAGCCCCAGCATTTT.

This clone came up a few times. CDR3 loop: CASKAFADTQYF. For the CDR3, the DNA is TGTGCCAGCAAAGCATTTGCAGATACGCAGTATTTT. The V gene is TRBV7-6, the J gene TRBJ2-3; D call uncertain. V was cut by 7 bases and J by 4 bases, with 9 bases left in between. Germline CDR1 SGHVS, CDR2 FNYEAQ. This CDR3 has 12 amino acids.

This chain links TRBV29-1 with TRBJ1-2; 9 bases align to TRBD1. V lost 4 bases to trimming and J lost 8 bases; unmatched junction nucleotides: 5. Looked up from germline, CDR1 is SQVTM and CDR2 is ANQGSEA. The CDR3 is 12 residues long. The CDR3 loop is CSVGTGVVGYTF. The CDR3 region has the DNA TGCAGCGTTGGGACAGGGGTAGTCGGCTACACCTTC.

About this clone itself: At one boundary the junction diverges from the germline segment, which might be a read error. The gene calls are TRBV7-7 and TRBJ2-7; 12 bases line up with TRBD2. Germline V gene data show CDR1 as SSHAT and CDR2 as FNYEAQ (reference sequence). The CDR3 is 15 residues long. The CDR3 sequence: CASSKGTSGSSEQYF. CDR3 nucleotides: TGTGCTAGCAGCAAAGGGACTAGCGGGTCTTCCGAGCAGTACTTC.